This TCR beta chain appears in the sequencing data of a study of CD8 T cells in Susac syndrome. The CDR3 is 17 amino acids. V gave up 1 base and J gave up 5 bases; unmatched junction bases: 15. CDR1 is DFQATT and CDR2 is SNEGSKA in the germline V gene (reference sequence). CD8+ and CD4+ T cells from blood underwent TCR beta sequencing. Controls were healthy donors chosen to match patients in age and sex. Random hexamers served to reverse transcribe about 0.45 to 1 ug RNA. TCR beta CDR3 was amplified by immunoSEQ multiplex PCR. This amplification extended across 54 Vbeta and 13 Jbeta segments. Using its own MiXCR run on the immunoSEQ multiplex PCR reads, TCRdb lists one record per CDR3 protein. This table holds roughly 110,000 distinct CDR3 sequences, around 92% found once.

This receptor was obtained from a human donor in good health. Source material: CD8+ T cells from PBMCs. The chain employs TRBV20-1 and TRBJ2-5; 8 bases match TRBD2. CDR3 sequence reads: CSARGGAGEPGGETQYF. Written as DNA, the CDR3 is TGCAGTGCTAGAGGGGGAGCGGGGGAGCCCGGAGGCGAGACCCAGTACTTC.